Listed here are 20 T cell receptor beta chains from one sample, sequenced in a study of PD-1 blockade in classical Hodgkin lymphoma. Measured with immunoSEQ multiplex PCR; TCRdb has only the in-frame clones, and not every one. This table holds tens of thousands of clones, approximately 64% found once. Every one of the patients relapsed after autologous stem cell transplantation (brentuximab vedotin exposure was variable). The specimen was peripheral blood mononuclear cells (PBMCs), collected at baseline. Every receptor here comes from a human donor with classical Hodgkin lymphoma.

CDR3: CASSGLGTSGNPRTGELFF. DNA for the CDR3: TGTGCCAGCAGCGGGTTAGGGACTAGCGGGAACCCGAGGACCGGGGAGCTGTTTTTT. The gene calls are TRBV11-2 and TRBJ2-2; 13 positions match TRBD2. J lost 5 bases, V lost 5 bases, and 14 bases had no gene match. CDR1 is SGHAT, CDR2 FQNNGV, per germline. The length of the CDR3 is 19 residues.

J is TRBJ2-1 and V is TRBV6-6, with TRBD1 matching 7 bases. Germline V gene lookup returns CDR1 MNHNY and CDR2 SVGAGI (reference sequence). The CDR3 sequence is 13 residues long. The V segment lost 4 bases and the J segment 5 bases; nucleotides outside the gene matches: 2. This CDR3 is CASSLDRDNEQFF. As DNA, the CDR3 is TGTGCCAGCAGTTTAGACAGGGACAATGAGCAGTTCTTC.

This clone was detected only a few times. The chain joins TRBV30 to TRBJ1-1; no clear D gene. Germline assignment: CDR1 GTSNPN and CDR2 SVGIG (reference sequence). This CDR3 has 14 amino acids. With 0 bases removed from V and 5 bases from J, the gap between germline ends came to 13 bases. The CDR3 reads CAWSVTNVGTEAFF. The CDR3 nucleotides are TGTGCCTGGAGTGTGACAAACGTTGGAACTGAAGCTTTCTTT. Complete variable domain (other parts from reference TRBV30 and TRBJ1-1): SQTIHQWPATLVQPVGSPLSLECTVEGTSNPNLYWYRQAAGRGLQLLFYSVGIGQISSEVPQNLSASRPQDRQFILSSKKLLLSDSGFYLCAWSVTNVGTEAFFGQGTRLTVV.

The chain is built from TRBV7-2 and TRBJ1-2, with TRBD1 identical over 10 bases. Germline V gene lookup returns CDR1 SGHTA and CDR2 FQGNSA. There are 14 residues in the CDR3. J lost 7 bases, V lost 5 bases, and 7 bases had no gene match. CDR3 sequence reads: CASSTRDRGGGYTF. In DNA form, the CDR3 reads TGTGCCAGCAGCACACGGGACAGGGGTGGTGGCTACACCTTC. Using reference TRBV7-2 and TRBJ1-2 for the parts outside the CDR3, the full variable domain is GAGVSQSPSNKVTEKGKDVELRCDPISGHTALYWYRQSLGQGLEFLIYFQGNSAPDKSGLPSDRFSAERTGGSVSTLTIQRTQQEDSAVYLCASSTRDRGGGYTFGSGTRLTVV.

This chain joins TRBV30 and TRBJ2-7, with a possible D match to TRBD1 (6 bases). The CDR3 consists of 14 residues. The germline gives CDR1 GTSNPN, CDR2 SVGIG (reference sequence). V was pared by 0 bases and J by 5 bases, with 14 bases between. CDR3 region: CAWSVRGIPHEQYF. The CDR3 coding sequence is TGTGCCTGGAGTGTGAGGGGGATCCCCCACGAGCAGTACTTC.

This clone showed up many times. V usage is TRBV7-6 and J usage is TRBJ1-1; 8 bases align to TRBD1. Germline CDR1 reads SGHVS; CDR2 reads FNYEAQ. Germline trimming cut 1 base from V and 5 bases from J; bases unmatched to any gene: 12. This CDR3 has 17 residues. As DNA, the CDR3 is TGTGCCAGCAGCTTAGGACAGGGGCCCGCGACATGGACTGAAGCTTTCTTT. It is translated as CASSLGQGPATWTEAFF.

The gene calls are TRBV7-6 and TRBJ1-4; unclear D gene. Germline V gene sequence: CDR1 SGHVS, CDR2 FNYEAQ. The CDR3 runs to 14 residues. The V gene lost 5 bases and the J gene lost 2 bases, with 9 bases spanning the gap. The CDR3 nucleotides read TGTGCCAGCAGCCCCCGCGCGACTAATGAAAAACTGTTTTTT. This codes for CASSPRATNEKLFF.

The J gene is TRBJ1-1, the V gene TRBV9; D remains ambiguous. The V end was cut by 3 bases, the J end by 2 bases, with 8 bases between. Per germline, CDR1 SGDLS and CDR2 YYNGEE. The CDR3 contains 13 residues. This CDR3 reads CASSDTDNTEAFF. CDR3 coding DNA: TGTGCCAGCAGCGATACTGATAACACTGAAGCTTTCTTT.

The rearrangement uses TRBV7-9 and TRBJ2-1; TRBD1 is a possible D gene (6 bases). The CDR3 loop spans 17 amino acids. The germline CDR1 and CDR2 sequences are SEHNR and FQNEAQ (reference sequence). The V and J ends lost 5 bases and 3 bases respectively, with 20 bases between them. As DNA, the CDR3 is TGTGCCAGCAGCCCTAAAGGGGGAGACCTCCGCTACAATGAGCAGTTCTTC. It specifies CASSPKGGDLRYNEQFF.

The chain recombines TRBV27 with TRBJ1-5; D is possibly TRBD1 (5 bases). CDR1 MNHEY and CDR2 SMNVEV come from the germline V gene (reference sequence). This CDR3 comprises 15 residues. V was cut by 8 bases and J by 2 bases, with 16 bases left in between. The CDR3 DNA sequence: TGTGCCAGCTGCAGGGTTCCCGGAGGCAATCAGCCCCAGCATTTT. Translating it yields CASCRVPGGNQPQHF.

This chain connects TRBV28 to TRBJ2-2; 11 positions agree with TRBD2. Germline CDR1 reads MDHEN; CDR2 reads SYDVKM. This CDR3 is 17 amino acids long. With 5 bases clipped from V and 5 bases from J, the junction kept 10 bases outside the gene matches. CDR3 residues: CASSPTSGALWTGELFF. DNA for the CDR3: TGTGCCAGCAGTCCGACTAGCGGGGCATTGTGGACCGGGGAGCTGTTTTTT.

This clone has more than one count but fewer than ten. The chain links TRBV5-1 to TRBJ1-1, with D perhaps TRBD1 (5 bases). Per the germline V gene, CDR1 is SGHRS and CDR2 is YFSETQ. This CDR3 comprises 10 residues. V lost 4 bases and J lost 12, with 10 bases in between. The DNA for the CDR3 is TGCGCCAGCAGCGGGGGGTGGACTTTCTTT. It translates to CASSGGWTFF.

The sample holds a few counts of this clone. The chain is built from TRBV27 and TRBJ1-5, with 11 bases lining up with TRBD1. Per the germline V gene, CDR1 is MNHEY and CDR2 is SMNVEV (reference sequence). There are 15 residues in the CDR3. The ends lost 5 bases at V and 5 bases at J; junction bases unmatched: 5. CDR3 nucleotide sequence: TGTGCCAGCAGTCTTATGGGACAGGGGGATCAGCCCCAGCATTTT. Translated, it gives CASSLMGQGDQPQHF.

The chain is built from TRBV9 and TRBJ1-1, with 8 nucleotides matching TRBD1. CDR1 SGDLS and CDR2 YYNGEE come from the germline V gene. The CDR3 runs to 17 residues. J was trimmed by 2 bases and V by 0 bases; bases with no gene match: 9. Written as DNA, the CDR3 is TGTGCCAGCAGCGTAGGGCTAGGGACAGGCGCAAACACTGAAGCTTTCTTT. Translation gives CASSVGLGTGANTEAFF.

The chain has TRBV5-1 and TRBJ2-7; the match to TRBD2 covers 8 bases. The CDR3 runs 13 residues. The V segment lost 2 bases and the J segment 4 bases; nucleotides outside the gene matches: 2. CDR1 SGHRS and CDR2 YFSETQ come from the germline V gene. CDR3 region: CASSLLAEYEQYF. The CDR3 region has the DNA TGCGCCAGCAGCTTACTAGCGGAATACGAGCAGTACTTC.

The genes are TRBV6-6 and TRBJ1-1; perhaps TRBD1 as D (6 bases). The V and J ends lost 2 bases and 6 bases respectively, with 7 bases between them. The CDR3 is 12 amino acids. The germline V gene has CDR1 MNHNY and CDR2 SVGAGI (reference sequence). The CDR3 bases are TGTGCCAGCAGTTACGGGGGGCCTGAAGCTTTCTTT. Encoded protein: CASSYGGPEAFF.

V and J are TRBV10-2 and TRBJ2-7, with D uncertain. Trimming removed 0 bases from V and 2 bases from J, with 14 bases in between. The CDR3 is 16 residues long. CDR1 WSHSY and CDR2 SAAADI come from the germline V gene. The CDR3 DNA sequence: TGCGCCAGCAGTGAGTCGAATTGGTACAACCCCTACGAGCAGTACTTC. It specifies CASSESNWYNPYEQYF.

This clone was found once. The chain carries TRBV30 and TRBJ1-1, with D possibly TRBD1 on 6 matching bases. Per the germline V gene, CDR1 is GTSNPN and CDR2 is SVGIG (reference sequence). Trimming removed 2 bases from V and 3 bases from J, with 7 bases in between. The CDR3 is 12 amino acids. The CDR3, as DNA: TGTGCCTGGAGTTGGGGGCACACTGAAGCTTTCTTT. As protein: CAWSWGHTEAFF.

The genes are TRBV4-3 and TRBJ2-7; D gene ambiguous. Germline V gene lookup returns CDR1 LGHNA and CDR2 YSLEER. This CDR3 is 13 amino acids long. V was shortened by 3 bases and J by 7 bases, with 13 bases between the two germline ends. The CDR3 here is CASSHGKSREQYF. In DNA form, the CDR3 reads TGCGCCAGCAGCCACGGAAAAAGTCGGGAGCAGTACTTC.

The chain couples TRBV7-8 to TRBJ1-2, with D hard to call. Germline V gene data show CDR1 as SGHVS and CDR2 as FQNEAQ. The CDR3 covers 16 residues. The V end was cut by 5 bases, the J end by 3 bases, with 19 bases between. This CDR3 reads CASSVSPSAEHYGYTF. The CDR3 DNA reads as TGTGCCAGCAGCGTCTCCCCCTCGGCGGAGCACTATGGCTACACCTTC.